This note documents a single TCR beta chain sequence. With 0 bases removed from V and 3 bases from J, the gap between germline ends came to 10 bases. Per the germline V gene, CDR1 is SGHDT and CDR2 is YYEEEE. This CDR3 has 15 residues. In TCRdb, the PCR reads were re-called with MiXCR into one record per CDR3 protein. The table has over 55,000 distinct CDR3 sequences, around 17% seen once. This sample was included in a study of molecular identifiers for immune sequencing clone quantification. Sorting isolated naive CD8 T cells as CD8+CD4-CCR7+CD45RA+ events. The material sequenced was naive CD8+ T cells from blood, with Jurkat cell RNA spiked in. The subset was: FACS-sorted CD8+CD4-CCR7+CD45RA+ naive T cells. The source is a human donor in good health. Some libraries in this study had Jurkat cell RNA spiked in. This chain uses TRBV5-6 with TRBJ1-5, with D perhaps TRBD1 (5 bases). The CDR3 loop reads CASSLAAGTNQPQHF. The CDR3 coding sequence is TGTGCCAGCAGCTTGGCGGCAGGGACCAATCAGCCCCAGCATTTT.